This TCR beta chain was sequenced for a study of technical replicates of blood from several donors (TCRdb year 2017). Library generation was performed with the immunoSEQ multiplex PCR assay. TCRdb limited this immuneACCESS table to in-frame rearrangements with V and J called. A share of clones is missing; checked studies link under half to unresolved V genes, and the rest is unexplained. This sample holds some 70,000 clones; roughly 90% were observed only once. The biggest ten clones account for roughly 4.6% of the sample. For this clone: The antigen it binds to is not known. Base qualities are not recorded, but no much larger clone differs from it by a single base.

Reading the germline V gene gives CDR1 SGHTA and CDR2 FQGTGA. The CDR3 goes from the cysteine to the phenylalanine over 14 residues. Solely the CDR3 DNA is kept, with 42 bases framed from the first base. Between the V and J ends, shortened by 2 bases and 5 bases respectively, the junction contains 12 bases. The sample consisted of PBMCs. In this chain, TRBV7-3 is recombined with TRBJ1-1, with TRBD1 tentatively as D gene (5 bases match). This TCR derives from a human donor in good health. Some clones in this sample may be carry-over from other donors' samples. The CDR3 region has the sequence CASSLSGGRTEAFF. The DNA sequence follows: TGTGCCAGCAGCTTATCCGGGGGTCGGACTGAAGCTTTCTTT.